The clone carrying this TCR beta chain was seen a handful of times. Its matching antigen is unknown. This specimen belongs to a study of regulatory T cells in long-lasting Graves disease. Study outcomes and limitations: It was in persistent disease that TRBV28, TRBJ1-2 and TRBJ2-5 were favored.

V lost 0 bases and J lost 3; bases outside the gene matches: 8. The germline gives CDR1 MNHEY, CDR2 SVGAGI. The CDR3 spans 16 residues. The TCR beta library used iRepertoire HTBI primers with Arm-PCR amplification of CDR3. TCRdb independently ran MiXCR on the multiplex PCR reads; one entry per CDR3 protein. The repertoire holds 540,000 or so distinct CDR3 sequences, about 13% seen once, with 8% to 10% in the top ten. Time point: newly diagnosed GD, antithyroid drugs for less than 3 months. From RNA extracted from PBMCs, the TCR library was made. The same specimen was also included in a second study, on T cells in Graves' hyperthyroidism and ophthalmopathy. That work states: The TCR CDR3 was amplified in a first-round RT-PCR using the HTBI primer set.

This material consisted of peripheral blood mononuclear cells (PBMCs), taken at new diagnosis, from a patient treated with antithyroid drugs. The receptor's source is a man aged 25 to 40 with Graves disease. The V gene is TRBV6-5, the J gene TRBJ2-7; 7 bases match TRBD2. CDR3 in DNA: TGTGCCAGCAGTTACTCCCGGGGGGATTACTTCTACGAGCAGTACTTC. It yields the protein CASSYSRGDYFYEQYF.